Each of the 28 T cell receptor beta chains below was sequenced from the same sample in a study of control samples from healthy donors and cancer patients. The method was immunoSEQ multiplex PCR; TCRdb's version includes in-frame clones alone and lacks a portion of them. The sample consists of tens of thousands of clones, just over 90% of them appearing once. Sample: blood. Receptor source: a woman in her thirties in good health.

This clone was seen only once. CDR3 amino acids: CASSAGGRDYEQYF. The CDR3 DNA reads TGTGCCAGCTCGGCCGGCGGCAGGGACTACGAGCAGTACTTC. This chain connects TRBV27 to TRBJ2-7; TRBD1 might be the D (5 bases). CDR1 and CDR2 from the germline V gene are MNHEY and SMNVEV (reference sequence). Trimming shortened V by 8 bases and J by 3 bases, and 17 bases separated the two germline ends. CDR3 length equals 14 residues.

The chain links TRBV5-5 to TRBJ1-4; unclear D gene. The CDR3 totals 16 residues. Trimming removed 1 base from V and 0 bases from J, with 10 bases in between. CDR1 and CDR2 from the germline V gene are SGHKS and YYEKEE (reference sequence). CDR3 bases: TGTGCCAGCAGCTTGTTTCCGGCTGCAACTAATGAAAAACTGTTTTTT. This encodes CASSLFPAATNEKLFF.

The V call is TRBV28, the J call TRBJ2-2, with unresolved D. This CDR3 comprises 15 residues. CDR1 and CDR2 (germline): MDHEN, SYDVKM. V lost 5 bases, J lost 4 bases, and 14 bases lay in between. The CDR3 DNA reads as TGTGCCAGCAGTATGGACGCTCCTGGCACCGGGGAGCTGTTTTTT. Its translation: CASSMDAPGTGELFF.

This clone has only one observation. The chain combines TRBV5-1 with TRBJ1-2; 10 nucleotides match TRBD1. After removal of 3 bases from V and 4 bases from J, the junction contained 3 bases not matched to a gene. Per the germline V gene, CDR1 is SGHRS and CDR2 is YFSETQ. This CDR3 has 14 residues. CDR3 in DNA: TGCGCCAGCAGCTGGGACAGGGGAGCCTATGGCTACACCTTC. Its translation: CASSWDRGAYGYTF.

V gene TRBV3-1 (or the pseudogene TRBV3-2) combines with J gene TRBJ1-1, with TRBD1 as a possible D gene (5 bases). Germline V gene sequence: CDR1 LGHDT, CDR2 YNNKEL (reference sequence). V was pared by 0 bases and J by 4 bases, with 9 bases between. This CDR3 region has 14 residues. CDR3 DNA: TGTGCCAGCAGCCAAGATGGGGGTAGCACTGAAGCTTTCTTT. Encoded protein: CASSQDGGSTEAFF.

This clone was counted once. CDR3 DNA sequence: TGCGCCAGCAGGGAGGGGCAGGGATTAGATACGCAGTATTTT. It is translated as CASREGQGLDTQYF. The rearrangement joins TRBV23-1 to TRBJ2-3, with TRBD2 as a possible D gene (6 bases). TRBV23-1 carries the ORF label, with uncertain function. The CDR3 is 14 residues long. V lost 6 bases and J lost 5, with 15 bases in between.

The chain is built from TRBV5-1 and TRBJ2-1, with 11 bases aligning to TRBD2. Per germline, CDR1 SGHRS and CDR2 YFSETQ. Unmatched junction bases numbered 9, after V lost 4 bases and J lost 9 bases. The CDR3 consists of 15 residues. CDR3 sequence: CASSPLAGGPVEQFF. Here the CDR3 DNA reads TGCGCCAGCAGCCCCTTAGCGGGAGGGCCAGTTGAGCAGTTCTTC.

This clone appeared once. This chain joins TRBV10-3 and TRBJ1-1; D not resolved. The V gene lost 0 bases and the J gene lost 0 bases, with 8 bases spanning the gap. CDR3 size: 15 residues. The germline CDR1 and CDR2 sequences are ENHRY and SYGVKD. CDR3 sequence: CAISESLSLNTEAFF. For the CDR3, the DNA is TGTGCCATCAGTGAGTCGTTAAGCCTGAACACTGAAGCTTTCTTT.

The V call is TRBV5-1, the J call TRBJ1-2; TRBD1 aligns across 8 bases. CDR3 length: 15 amino acids. The V gene end was trimmed by 4 bases and the J gene end by 1 base; junction bases not matched to a gene: 6. CDR1 is SGHRS and CDR2 is YFSETQ in the germline V gene. CDR3 loop: CASSTWTGNNYGYTF. CDR3 coding DNA: TGCGCCAGCAGCACCTGGACAGGGAATAACTATGGCTACACCTTC.

J is TRBJ2-5 and V is TRBV5-4; D not certain. V was cut by 4 bases and J by 0 bases, with 13 bases left in between. The V gene's germline CDR1 is SGHNT and CDR2 YYREEE (reference sequence). This CDR3 is built from 15 residues. The CDR3 region has the DNA TGTGCCAGCAGCGGTCAAATGGGGAACCAAGAGACCCAGTACTTC. Its translation: CASSGQMGNQETQYF.

The V gene is TRBV10-3, the J gene TRBJ1-2, with D possibly matching TRBD1 (5 bases). The CDR3 loop spans 15 amino acids. Germline CDR1 ENHRY, CDR2 SYGVKD. V shed 1 base and J shed 4 bases, with 13 bases lying between them. This CDR3 reads CAISELKRGLYGYTF. CDR3 coding DNA: TGTGCCATCAGTGAGTTGAAAAGGGGCCTCTATGGCTACACCTTC.

V usage is TRBV3-1 (or the pseudogene TRBV3-2) and J usage is TRBJ2-2, with TRBD2 as a possible D gene (5 bases). Germline lookup yields CDR1 LGHDT and CDR2 YNNKEL (reference sequence). The germline V and J ends were trimmed by 4 bases and 7 bases, with 19 bases remaining between them. The CDR3 is 16 residues long. The CDR3: CASSPWTRFEGGELFF. CDR3 bases: TGTGCCAGCAGCCCCTGGACTCGATTTGAGGGCGGGGAGCTGTTTTTT.

V and J are TRBV10-3 and TRBJ1-3; 7 bases are shared with TRBD1. Losses at the gene ends were 5 bases for V and 0 bases for J; bases not matched to a gene: 4. Per the germline V gene, CDR1 is ENHRY and CDR2 is SYGVKD. The length of the CDR3 is 15 residues. CDR3 nucleotides: TGTGCCATCAGTTCGGGACAGTTCTCTGGAAACACCATATATTTT. Protein: CAISSGQFSGNTIYF.

The chain is built from TRBV12-3 or TRBV12-4 and TRBJ1-5; 7 bases are a match to TRBD1. V lost 7 bases to trimming and J lost 6 bases; unmatched junction nucleotides: 3. The CDR3 has 12 amino acids. CDR3 nucleotide sequence: TGTGCCAGCACCACAGGGGCTCAGCCCCAGCATTTT. Its translation is CASTTGAQPQHF.

Concerning this clone: The sample has other DNA sequences that encode this CDR3 too. The rearrangement uses TRBV7-2 and TRBJ2-7; D call uncertain. CDR1 and CDR2 (germline): SGHTA, FQGNSA. The V and J ends lost 2 bases and 1 base respectively, with 6 bases between them. The CDR3 consists of 13 residues. CDR3 coding DNA: TGTGCCAGCAGCTTATCCGGGTCCTACGAGCAGTACTTC. It is translated as CASSLSGSYEQYF. Full variable domain (outside the CDR3, taken from reference TRBV7-2 and TRBJ2-7): GAGVSQSPSNKVTEKGKDVELRCDPISGHTALYWYRQSLGQGLEFLIYFQGNSAPDKSGLPSDRFSAERTGGSVSTLTIQRTQQEDSAVYLCASSLSGSYEQYFGPGTRLTVT.

The CDR3 DNA sequence: TGTGCCTGGAGTGCTTCAGGGAGGGCCTCCTACGAGCAGTACTTC. Amino acids: CAWSASGRASYEQYF. The rearrangement uses TRBV30 and TRBJ2-7; 7 bases map to TRBD2. Germline assignment: CDR1 GTSNPN and CDR2 SVGIG (reference sequence). Losses at the gene ends were 1 base for V and 0 bases for J; bases not matched to a gene: 6. The CDR3 sequence is 15 residues long. Supplemented by reference TRBV30 and TRBJ2-7, the full variable domain reads SQTIHQWPATLVQPVGSPLSLECTVEGTSNPNLYWYRQAAGRGLQLLFYSVGIGQISSEVPQNLSASRPQDRQFILSSKKLLLSDSGFYLCAWSASGRASYEQYFGPGTRLTVT.

V usage is TRBV12-3 or TRBV12-4 and J usage is TRBJ1-5; 7 positions match TRBD1. The ends lost 6 bases at V and 4 bases at J; junction bases unmatched: 3. This CDR3 contains 13 residues. Written as DNA, the CDR3 is TGTGCCAGCAGGACAGGGTTAAATCAGCCCCAGCATTTT. Its protein product is CASRTGLNQPQHF.

This chain links TRBV5-1 with TRBJ1-6; D remains unclear. Germline assignment: CDR1 SGHRS and CDR2 YFSETQ. CDR3 length: 15 residues. V dropped 4 bases and J dropped 5 bases, with 13 bases sitting between them. CDR3 in amino acids: CASSPWTGNNSPLHF. In DNA form, the CDR3 reads TGCGCCAGCAGCCCCTGGACGGGCAATAATTCACCCCTCCACTTT. Based on the CDR3 plus reference TRBV5-1 and TRBJ1-6, the full variable domain is KAGVTQTPRYLIKTRGQQVTLSCSPISGHRSVSWYQQTPGQGLQFLFEYFSETQRNKGNFPGRFSGRQFSNSRSEMNVSTLELGDSALYLCASSPWTGNNSPLHFGNGTRLTVT.

V gene TRBV6-2 or TRBV6-3 combines with J gene TRBJ2-7; the D gene could be TRBD1 or TRBD2 (6 bases each). CDR3 length: 15 amino acids. V gave up 6 bases and J gave up 7 bases, with 22 bases separating them. Looked up from germline, CDR1 is MNHEY and CDR2 is SVGEGT. The CDR3 nucleotides are TGTGCCAGCAGCCTCCGGGGGCCCCCGAGTAGGGAGCAGTACTTC. This sequence encodes CASSLRGPPSREQYF.

The V call is TRBV24-1, the J call TRBJ2-2, with no clear D. V shed 1 base and J shed 2 bases, with 10 bases lying between them. Germline CDR1 reads KGHDR; CDR2 reads SFDVKD. CDR3 size: 16 residues. CDR3 sequence: CATSDLRRFNTGELFF. DNA of the CDR3: TGTGCCACCAGTGATTTAAGGCGGTTTAACACCGGGGAGCTGTTTTTT.

The rearrangement links TRBV7-9 to TRBJ2-1, with 8 nucleotides matching TRBD2. CDR1 is SEHNR and CDR2 is FQNEAQ in the germline V gene (reference sequence). J gave up 4 bases and V 6 bases, and 11 bases lay outside the gene matches. CDR3 length: 16 residues. This chain's CDR3 is CASSLAGLAGYNEQFF. In DNA, the CDR3 is TGTGCCAGCAGTCTAGCCGGACTAGCTGGTTACAATGAGCAGTTCTTC.

This clone was seen a single time. The V and J genes are TRBV5-4 and TRBJ2-1; D unclear. The germline V and J ends were trimmed by 0 bases and 0 bases, with 4 bases remaining between them. The CDR3 spans 14 residues. Germline assignment: CDR1 SGHNT and CDR2 YYREEE (reference sequence). The CDR3 DNA reads as TGTGCCAGCAGCTTGGCCAGCTCCTACAATGAGCAGTTCTTC. Encoded protein: CASSLASSYNEQFF. The variable domain in full, with the rest retrieved from reference TRBV5-4 and TRBJ2-1, is ETGVTQSPTHLIKTRGQQVTLRCSSQSGHNTVSWYQQALGQGPQFIFQYYREEENGRGNFPPRFSGLQFPNYSSELNVNALELDDSALYLCASSLASSYNEQFFGPGTRLTVL.

This clone turned up a few times. The genes are TRBV5-4 and TRBJ2-2; a possible D gene is TRBD1 (6 bases). V shed 4 bases and J shed 1 base, with 11 bases lying between them. Looked up from germline, CDR1 is SGHNT and CDR2 is YYREEE (reference sequence). The CDR3 has 15 amino acids. The CDR3, as DNA: TGTGCCAGCAGCCCCCTGACAGGGAACACCGGGGAGCTGTTTTTT. As protein: CASSPLTGNTGELFF. The whole variable domain, filled in from reference TRBV5-4 and TRBJ2-2, reads ETGVTQSPTHLIKTRGQQVTLRCSSQSGHNTVSWYQQALGQGPQFIFQYYREEENGRGNFPPRFSGLQFPNYSSELNVNALELDDSALYLCASSPLTGNTGELFFGEGSRLTVL.

The chain joins TRBV6-5 to TRBJ2-3; unclear D gene. V lost 0 bases to trimming and J lost 1 base, with 11 bases between them. Per the germline V gene, CDR1 is MNHEY and CDR2 is SVGAGI. This CDR3 is built from 16 residues. The CDR3 DNA follows: TGTGCCAGCAGTTACTCGGGAAGGCTGGGCACAGATACGCAGTATTTT. It specifies CASSYSGRLGTDTQYF.

V is TRBV4-1 and J is TRBJ2-7; 12 bases fit TRBD2. The CDR3 has 16 amino acids. The V segment lost 4 bases and the J segment 2 bases; nucleotides outside the gene matches: 6. Germline CDR1 MGHRA, CDR2 YSYEKL. Here the CDR3 reads CASSLESSGRAYEQYF. DNA of the CDR3: TGCGCCAGCAGCCTCGAATCTAGCGGGAGGGCCTACGAGCAGTACTTC.

This clone was detected only a few times. At the DNA level, this CDR3 is encoded by other sequences in the same sample as well. The V gene is TRBV19, the J gene TRBJ1-5; D is ambiguous. This CDR3 comprises 13 residues. Germline values: CDR1 LNHDA, CDR2 SQIVND (reference sequence). Trimming pared 6 bases from V and 0 bases from J, leaving 6 bases between. CDR3 coding DNA: TGTGCCAGTAGCCCCTATAGCAATCAGCCCCAGCATTTT. Translation gives CASSPYSNQPQHF.

The chain is built from TRBV28 and TRBJ2-1; D ambiguous. Trimming pared 8 bases from V and 8 bases from J, leaving 22 bases between. There are 15 residues in the CDR3. The V gene's germline CDR1 is MDHEN and CDR2 SYDVKM. The CDR3 bases are TGTGCCAGCTCTTCGGCCCGGCAGGAAAGGGATGAGCAGTTCTTC. Encoded protein: CASSSARQERDEQFF.

Concerning this clone: At one of its ends the junction is not consistent with the germline gene, which may arise from a read error. The V and J genes are TRBV5-1 and TRBJ2-7, with D perhaps TRBD2 (6 bases). The length of the CDR3 is 13 residues. CDR1 and CDR2 (germline): SGHRS, YFSETQ. CDR3 in amino acids: CASSKATGTPPNF. The CDR3 nucleotides read TGCGCCAGCAGCAAAGCTACCGGGACTCCACCAAATTTC.